Listed below are T cell receptor beta chains from one sample, sequenced in a study of T cells of healthy individuals. Each CDR3 protein gets one entry after TCRdb re-called the 5' RACE reads with MiXCR. The data hold 41,000 or so distinct CDR3 sequences, with 4% to 5.5% observed a single time. The receptors originated from a human donor in good health. CDR3s include the opening cysteine and the closing phenylalanine or tryptophan. The order of the fields is CDR3 protein, V gene.

CDR3 protein: CASSFGTEAFF
V gene: TRBV5-6

CDR3 protein: CASSQGARGSGEKLFF
V gene: TRBV4-1

CDR3 protein: CASSFRGDDYGYTF
V gene: TRBV27

CDR3 protein: CASSLVRGEGYTF
V gene: TRBV5-6

CDR3 protein: CASSGLAGALTDTQYF
V gene: TRBV6-1

CDR3 protein: CASSPQSGGTDTQYF
V gene: TRBV6-5

CDR3 protein: CSPIDSTKTDTQYF
V gene: TRBV29-1

CDR3 protein: CASGLVLDTKTF
V gene: TRBV12-5

CDR3 protein: CASTSQTGRHVEQYF
V gene: TRBV5-1

CDR3 protein: CASIRAGGATDTQYF
V gene: TRBV7-9

CDR3 protein: CAWSVAGLNTEAFF
V gene: TRBV30

CDR3 protein: CAWRGLNTEAFF
V gene: TRBV30

CDR3 protein: CASSLRGTGELFF
V gene: TRBV7-6

CDR3 protein: CASSLRGGGANVLTF
V gene: TRBV13

CDR3 protein: CASSLVDSNEQFF
V gene: TRBV12-3/TRBV12-4

CDR3 protein: CASRGQINQPQHF
V gene: TRBV19

CDR3 protein: CASSFRRDNNEQFF
V gene: TRBV7-2

CDR3 protein: CASRTDLNTEAFF
V gene: TRBV7-2

CDR3 protein: CASSQVVGAGYGYTF
V gene: TRBV4-1

CDR3 protein: CASSQPVRGQGAGTEAFF
V gene: TRBV4-2

CDR3 protein: CASSLLGATDTQYF
V gene: TRBV12-3/TRBV12-4

CDR3 protein: CASSERGARINGYTF
V gene: TRBV25-1

CDR3 protein: CSARGPGRGLNTEAFF
V gene: TRBV20-1

CDR3 protein: CASSLSRSSGANEQFF
V gene: TRBV2

CDR3 protein: CASSLWGALVDEQYF
V gene: TRBV5-6

CDR3 protein: CATSRGKTGDEQYF
V gene: TRBV15

CDR3 protein: CASTTQGGVSGDTQYF
V gene: TRBV6-6

CDR3 protein: CSAEERETNNEQFF
V gene: TRBV20-1

CDR3 protein: CASSQGEGVHSPLHF
V gene: TRBV3-1

CDR3 protein: CASSPGTANSPLHF
V gene: TRBV7-3

CDR3 protein: CASSPTDRRTYEQYF
V gene: TRBV6-2/TRBV6-3

CDR3 protein: CASSLTVGNEQFF
V gene: TRBV27

CDR3 protein: CASSSDRDRSNEKLFF
V gene: TRBV7-9

CDR3 protein: CASSFTTGGTYEQYF
V gene: TRBV7-9

CDR3 protein: CASSLGQGNADTQYF
V gene: TRBV7-6

CDR3 protein: CASSPGRIITEAFF
V gene: TRBV5-5

CDR3 protein: CASTGTGAYGYTF
V gene: TRBV12-3/TRBV12-4

CDR3 protein: CASSPIAGVQEQYF
V gene: TRBV11-2

CDR3 protein: CASSQVGSNQPQHF
V gene: TRBV3-1

CDR3 protein: CASSRGHTGNTIYF
V gene: TRBV6-5

CDR3 protein: CASSYSMGENSNYGYTF
V gene: TRBV6-5

CDR3 protein: CASSHGQDNEKLFF
V gene: TRBV18

CDR3 protein: CASRPGTSGASYTDTQYF
V gene: TRBV4-1

CDR3 protein: CSGMEQSNGYTF
V gene: TRBV20-1

CDR3 protein: CASSQPGTTTGTDTQYF
V gene: TRBV4-2

CDR3 protein: CSVDLRGRGYTF
V gene: TRBV29-1

CDR3 protein: CASSIGGQGAYEQYF
V gene: TRBV19

CDR3 protein: CASSLSGGTYNEQFF
V gene: TRBV11-3

CDR3 protein: CASSFSGTQIEQFF
V gene: TRBV6-5